This entry lists 9 T cell receptor beta chains sequenced from one sample in a study of patients and donors after allogeneic stem cell transplantation. Via MiXCR, TCRdb re-called the RT-PCR reads, giving one row per CDR3 protein. The table includes fewer than 250,000 distinct CDR3 sequences, 14% detected once. The material sequenced was blood, either unsorted or a sorted T cell fraction (not recorded which). Every receptor here comes from a human donor who was either an allogeneic HSCT recipient or a stem cell or donor lymphocyte infusion donor (not recorded which). It is not recorded whose cells these are; they may come from a transplant donor.

The chain combines TRBV7-3 with TRBJ2-5; D gene unclear. Germline lookup yields CDR1 SGHTA and CDR2 FQGTGA. This CDR3 has 13 amino acids. V lost 0 bases and J lost 4, with 6 bases in between. The CDR3 sequence is CASSLTLTETQYF. CDR3 DNA sequence: TGTGCCAGCAGCTTAACGTTAACAGAGACCCAGTACTTC.

This clonotype has ten or more counts. This chain connects TRBV7-2 to TRBJ2-7, with unresolved D. The germline V and J ends were trimmed by 2 bases and 7 bases, with 12 bases remaining between them. The CDR3 has 13 residues. Germline V CDR1 and CDR2: SGHTA, FQGNSA. The CDR3 reads CASSLRGALEQYF. The DNA of the CDR3 is TGTGCCAGCAGCTTACGCGGCGCTCTTGAGCAGTACTTC.

By sample fraction, this clonotype is medium-sized. The chain recombines TRBV6-2 or TRBV6-3 with TRBJ1-3, with D possibly TRBD1 on 5 matching bases. The V gene's germline CDR1 is MNHEY and CDR2 SVGEGT. The CDR3 has 14 amino acids. The V gene lost 10 bases and the J gene lost 0 bases, with 13 bases spanning the gap. This CDR3 is CATMDITSGNTIYF. The CDR3 DNA reads as TGTGCCACAATGGACATCACCTCTGGAAACACCATATATTTT.

This clonotype was seen ten or more times. The V and J genes are TRBV5-1 and TRBJ1-1, with TRBD1 matching 7 bases. This CDR3 is built from 16 residues. Unmatched junction bases numbered 11, after V lost 3 bases and J lost 3 bases. Germline CDR1 is SGHRS and CDR2 is YFSETQ. Written as DNA, the CDR3 is TGCGCCAGCAGCTACGGGACAGCCTTTAGGGACACTGAAGCTTTCTTT. Amino acids: CASSYGTAFRDTEAFF.

This clonotype was seen a handful of times. The J gene is TRBJ2-3, the V gene TRBV5-1, with TRBD2 matching 8 bases. Germline V CDR1 and CDR2: SGHRS, YFSETQ. The CDR3 length is 16 residues. V lost 7 bases and J lost 4; bases outside the gene matches: 14. CDR3 loop: CASVGLAGNGPDTQYF. CDR3 DNA sequence: TGCGCCAGCGTAGGATTAGCGGGAAACGGCCCAGATACGCAGTATTTT.

The chain recombines TRBV5-1 with TRBJ1-4; TRBD1 matches at 8 bases. Unmatched junction bases numbered 7, after V lost 5 bases and J lost 7 bases. The CDR3 is made up of 14 amino acids. Germline assignment: CDR1 SGHRS and CDR2 YFSETQ. The CDR3 region is CASSQGASFEKLFF. In DNA form, the CDR3 reads TGCGCCAGCAGTCAGGGGGCGAGTTTTGAAAAACTGTTTTTT.

The chain recombines TRBV11-1 with TRBJ2-5; 9 positions match TRBD2. CDR1 and CDR2 (germline): SGHAT, FQDESV (reference sequence). This CDR3 has 13 residues. After removal of 5 bases from V and 5 bases from J, the junction contained 3 bases not matched to a gene. The CDR3 loop reads CASSRSGSETQYF. CDR3 nucleotide sequence: TGTGCCAGCAGCCGTAGCGGGAGCGAGACCCAGTACTTC.

This clonotype was counted at least ten times. The chain couples TRBV20-1 to TRBJ2-7; the D is unclear. The V gene's germline CDR1 is DFQATT and CDR2 SNEGSKA (reference sequence). V lost 3 bases and J lost 6, with 12 bases in between. The CDR3 extends over 12 amino acids. The CDR3 loop reads CSASGSRVEQYF. The CDR3 nucleotides are TGCAGTGCTAGTGGGTCCCGGGTCGAGCAGTACTTC.

This clonotype turned up a few times. The chain couples TRBV11-1 to TRBJ1-1; the D is unclear. V lost 5 bases and J lost 1, with 23 bases in between. Germline CDR1 and CDR2: SGHAT and FQDESV (reference sequence). The CDR3 is 18 residues long. The CDR3 DNA reads as TGTGCCAGCAGCCCAGAGACACTTCGAAAAACTGCGAACACTGAAGCTTTCTTT. Encoded protein: CASSPETLRKTANTEAFF.